The 9 T cell receptor beta chains reported below all come from one sample, sequenced in a study of T cell clones after liver transplantation. The method was immunoSEQ multiplex PCR; TCRdb's version includes in-frame clones alone and lacks a portion of them. This sample yields roughly 80,000 clones, of which nearly 85% are seen a single time; 0.45% to 0.6% belongs to the top ten. Material: CD4+ T cells from blood, obtained 46 months after liver transplant. These receptors were collected from a human patient who received a liver transplant. Some T cells may trace back to the graft donor.

The genes are TRBV28 and TRBJ1-2, with D hard to call. Between the trimmed V and J ends, which lost 3 bases and 4 bases, there was a span of 12 bases. The V gene's germline CDR1 is MDHEN and CDR2 SYDVKM. The CDR3 consists of 14 residues. CDR3 amino acids: CASSFVPRGYGYTF. The CDR3 bases are TGTGCCAGCAGTTTCGTGCCCCGAGGCTATGGCTACACCTTC.

The chain carries TRBV2 and TRBJ2-5; 8 bases line up with TRBD2. Germline CDR1 reads SNHLY; CDR2 reads FYNNEI. Losses at the gene ends were 2 bases for V and 4 bases for J; bases not matched to a gene: 6. The length of the CDR3 is 15 residues. The CDR3 protein is CASSERGREGETQYF. The CDR3 DNA is TGTGCCAGCAGTGAACGGGGTCGGGAGGGAGAGACCCAGTACTTC.

V is TRBV7-5 and J is TRBJ2-1; TRBD2 is taken as the D call from the table, unchecked against the DNA. TRBV7-5 is described as a pseudogene. CDR3 size: 15 residues. The CDR3 is CARSLGTSGLNEQFF. The CDR3 nucleotides read TGTGCCAGAAGCTTAGGGACTAGCGGCCTCAATGAGCAGTTCTTC.

This rearrangement joins TRBV6-4 to TRBJ2-3, with 7 positions matching TRBD1. The CDR3 covers 15 residues. Germline CDR1 reads MRHNA; CDR2 reads SNTAGT. With V trimmed by 5 bases and J by 0 bases, 5 bases remained unmatched. CDR3 DNA sequence: TGTGCCAGCAGTTCCGGGACAGCTAGCACAGATACGCAGTATTTT. Its protein product is CASSSGTASTDTQYF.

V and J are TRBV10-3 and TRBJ2-2; the match to TRBD1 covers 11 bases. CDR3 length equals 14 residues. CDR1 is ENHRY, CDR2 SYGVKD, per germline. The junction had 4 bases not matched to a gene; V was cut back by 6 bases and J by 7 bases. DNA of the CDR3: TGTGCCATCAGGGGACAGGGGGTTGACGGGGAGCTGTTTTTT. Encoded protein: CAIRGQGVDGELFF.

The V call is TRBV5-1, the J call TRBJ2-3; D remains unclear. With 2 bases removed from V and 0 bases from J, the gap between germline ends came to 4 bases. The CDR3 has 13 residues. Germline CDR1 is SGHRS and CDR2 is YFSETQ. The CDR3: CASSFLSTDTQYF. CDR3 DNA: TGCGCCAGCAGCTTCTTAAGCACAGATACGCAGTATTTT.

The V and J genes are TRBV4-1 and TRBJ1-1; D gene ambiguous. Germline CDR1 is MGHRA and CDR2 is YSYEKL. The CDR3 contains 15 residues. Deletions cut 0 bases from V and 8 bases from J, with 16 bases between. The CDR3 loop reads CASSQDPRLAEEAFF. For the CDR3, the DNA is TGCGCCAGCAGCCAAGATCCCCGATTGGCCGAGGAAGCTTTCTTT.

The chain uses TRBV30 and TRBJ1-1; no reliable D call. Germline V CDR1 and CDR2: GTSNPN, SVGIG (reference sequence). The CDR3 length is 14 residues. V lost 2 bases, J lost 3 bases, and 13 bases lay in between. The CDR3 reads CAWSNRHEDTEAFF. The CDR3 nucleotides are TGTGCCTGGAGTAACCGCCACGAGGACACTGAAGCTTTCTTT.

This clone came up a few times. The chain employs TRBV4-3 and TRBJ1-3; D is uncertain. The germline V gene encodes CDR1 LGHNA and CDR2 YSLEER. Trimming took off 1 base at V and 0 bases at J, with 7 bases between the two ends. The CDR3 length is 15 residues. The CDR3 bases are TGCGCCAGCAGCCAAGGAGGGTACTCTGGAAACACCATATATTTT. Translation gives CASSQGGYSGNTIYF.